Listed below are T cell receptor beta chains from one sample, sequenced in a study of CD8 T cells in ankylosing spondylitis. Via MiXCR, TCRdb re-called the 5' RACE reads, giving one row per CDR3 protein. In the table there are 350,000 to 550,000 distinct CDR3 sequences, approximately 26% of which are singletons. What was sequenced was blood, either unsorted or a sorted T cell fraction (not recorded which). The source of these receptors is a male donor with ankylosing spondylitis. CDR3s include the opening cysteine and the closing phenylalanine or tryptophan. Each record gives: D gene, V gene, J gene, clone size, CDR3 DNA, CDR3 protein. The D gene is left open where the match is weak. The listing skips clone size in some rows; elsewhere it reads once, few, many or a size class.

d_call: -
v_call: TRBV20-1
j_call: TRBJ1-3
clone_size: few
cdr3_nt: TGCAGTGCTCGCCAAGGGGGGAGAGGAGGCTCTGGAAACACCATATATTTT
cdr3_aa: CSARQGGRGGSGNTIYF

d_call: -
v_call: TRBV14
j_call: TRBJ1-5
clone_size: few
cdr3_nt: TGTGCCAGCAGCCAATTCGTCAGAGAGAACCATACCCATCAGCCCCAGCATTTT
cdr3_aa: CASSQFVRENHTHQPQHF

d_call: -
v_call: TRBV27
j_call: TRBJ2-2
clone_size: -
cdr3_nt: TGTGCCAGCAGTTTCGGATTTGTCGGGGAAACCGGGGAGCTGTTTTTT
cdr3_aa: CASSFGFVGETGELFF

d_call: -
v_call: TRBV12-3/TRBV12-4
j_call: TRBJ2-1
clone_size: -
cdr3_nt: TGTGCCAGCAGGGACTGGAATGAGCAGTTCTTC
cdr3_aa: CASRDWNEQFF

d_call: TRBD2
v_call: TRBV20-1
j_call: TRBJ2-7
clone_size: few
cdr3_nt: TGCAGTGAAGCTAGCGGAGCCTCCTACGAGCAGTACTTC
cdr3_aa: CSEASGASYEQYF

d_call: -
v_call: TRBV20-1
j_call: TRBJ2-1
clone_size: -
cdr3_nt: TGCAGGGCCACTCGTTTCGGCGACAATGAGCAGTTCTTC
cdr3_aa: CRATRFGDNEQFF

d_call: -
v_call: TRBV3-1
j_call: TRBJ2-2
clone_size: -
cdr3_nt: TGTGCCAGCAGCCAAGAACTGGTTAGAGTCGGGGAGCTGTTTTTT
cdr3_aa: CASSQELVRVGELFF

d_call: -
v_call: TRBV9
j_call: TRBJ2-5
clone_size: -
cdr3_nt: TGTGCCAGCAGTGACTCAGGGGGAGGAGAGACCCAGTACTTC
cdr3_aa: CASSDSGGGETQYF

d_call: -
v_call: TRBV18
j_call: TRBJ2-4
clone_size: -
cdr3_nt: TGTGCCAGCTCACACGGACAGTCCCAGCAGTACTTC
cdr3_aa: CASSHGQSQQYF

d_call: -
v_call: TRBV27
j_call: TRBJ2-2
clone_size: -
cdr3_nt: TGTGCCAGCCACTTGGGACCGGGACTCAAGAACACCGGGGAGCTGTTTTTT
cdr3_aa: CASHLGPGLKNTGELFF

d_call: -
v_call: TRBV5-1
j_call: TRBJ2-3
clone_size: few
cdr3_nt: TGCGCCAGCTCCCCATGGCGGGACACAGATACGCAGTATTTT
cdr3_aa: CASSPWRDTDTQYF

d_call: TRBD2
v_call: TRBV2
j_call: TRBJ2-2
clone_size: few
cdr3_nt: TGTGCCAGCAGCCGACTAGCGTCCGGGGAGCTGTTTTTT
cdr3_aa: CASSRLASGELFF

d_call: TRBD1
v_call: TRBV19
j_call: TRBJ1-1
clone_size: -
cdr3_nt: TGTGCCAGTAGTTCCGGGACAGGGATCACTGAAGCTTTCTTT
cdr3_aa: CASSSGTGITEAFF

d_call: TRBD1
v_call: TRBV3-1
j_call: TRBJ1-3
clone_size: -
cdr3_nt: TGTGCCAGCAGCCAAGCGGACAGGGGGTGGACTGGAAACACCATATATTTT
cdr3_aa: CASSQADRGWTGNTIYF

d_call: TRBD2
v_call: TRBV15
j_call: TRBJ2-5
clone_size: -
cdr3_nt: TGTGCCACCAGCAGAGATGCTAGCGGGATAGAGACCCAGTACTTC
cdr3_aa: CATSRDASGIETQYF

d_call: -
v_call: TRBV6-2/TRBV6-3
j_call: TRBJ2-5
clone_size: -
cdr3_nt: TGTGCCAGTAGGATTGTTGCAGGCGACAAAGAGACCCAGTACTTC
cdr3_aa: CASRIVAGDKETQYF

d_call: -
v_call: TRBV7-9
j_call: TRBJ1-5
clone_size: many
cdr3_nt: TGTGCCAGCAGCTATGACAGTGGCGATCAGCCCCAGCATTTT
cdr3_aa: CASSYDSGDQPQHF

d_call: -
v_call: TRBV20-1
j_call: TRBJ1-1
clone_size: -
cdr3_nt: TGCAGTGGCCAAAGTGGGGGGAACACTGAAGCTTTCTTT
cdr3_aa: CSGQSGGNTEAFF

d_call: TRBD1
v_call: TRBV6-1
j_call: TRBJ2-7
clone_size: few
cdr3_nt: TGTGCCAGCAGTAACAGGGGTGGCGAGCAGTACTTC
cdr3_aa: CASSNRGGEQYF

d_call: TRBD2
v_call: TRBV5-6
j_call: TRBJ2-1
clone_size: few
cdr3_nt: TGTGCCAGCAGCTTGGTGGCGGGTAGCGGGAACTTCTACAATGAGCAGTTCTTC
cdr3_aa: CASSLVAGSGNFYNEQFF

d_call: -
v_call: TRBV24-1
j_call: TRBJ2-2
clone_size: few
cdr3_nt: TGTGCCACCAGTGATCCAGGGACCTACACCGGGGAGCTGTTTTTT
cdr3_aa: CATSDPGTYTGELFF

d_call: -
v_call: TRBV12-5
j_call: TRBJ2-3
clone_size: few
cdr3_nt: TGTGCTAGTGCCCTCCGTGGAGATACAGATACGCAGTATTTT
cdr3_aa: CASALRGDTDTQYF

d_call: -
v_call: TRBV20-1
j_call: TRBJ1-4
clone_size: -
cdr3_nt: TGCAGTGCTAGTACAGGGAGTTGGGAAAAACTGTTTTTT
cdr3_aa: CSASTGSWEKLFF

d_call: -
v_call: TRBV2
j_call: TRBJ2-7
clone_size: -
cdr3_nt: TGTGCCAGCAGTGACAACAACTACGAGCAGTACTTC
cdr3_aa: CASSDNNYEQYF

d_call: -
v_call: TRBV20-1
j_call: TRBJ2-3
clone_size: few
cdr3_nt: TGCAGTGCCCTTTCCCACTCTGGCACAGATACGCAGTATTTT
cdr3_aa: CSALSHSGTDTQYF

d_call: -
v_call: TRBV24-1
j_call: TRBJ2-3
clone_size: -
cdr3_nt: TGTGCCACCAGCGTTCCGGGGGAAGTTGCAGATACGCAGTATTTT
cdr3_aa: CATSVPGEVADTQYF

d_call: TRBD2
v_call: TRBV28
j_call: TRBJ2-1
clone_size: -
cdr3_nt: TGTGCCAGCAGTCCGACTAGCGGGTTCTACAATGAGCAGTTCTTC
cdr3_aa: CASSPTSGFYNEQFF

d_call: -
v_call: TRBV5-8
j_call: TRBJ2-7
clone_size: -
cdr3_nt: TGTGCCAGCAGGCTTCTTGGTTCGACTCCGATATCCTACGAGCAGTACTTC
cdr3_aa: CASRLLGSTPISYEQYF

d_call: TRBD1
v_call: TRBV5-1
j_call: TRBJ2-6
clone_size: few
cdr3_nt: TGCGCCAGCAGCTGGACAGGGTTGACTGGGGCCAACGTCCTGACTTTC
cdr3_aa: CASSWTGLTGANVLTF

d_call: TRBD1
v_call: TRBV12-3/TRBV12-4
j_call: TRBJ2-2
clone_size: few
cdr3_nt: TGTGCCAGCAGCCGCCCACAGGGGGCGGTCACCGGGGAGCTGTTTTTT
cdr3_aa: CASSRPQGAVTGELFF

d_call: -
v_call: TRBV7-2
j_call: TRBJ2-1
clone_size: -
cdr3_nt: TGTGCCAGCAGCTTAAGTCGGAGCTCCTACAATGAGCAGTTCTTC
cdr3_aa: CASSLSRSSYNEQFF

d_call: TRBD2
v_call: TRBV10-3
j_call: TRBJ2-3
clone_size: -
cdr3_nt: TGTGCCATGAGTGATGGGGATCGGCGGGAGACAGATACGCAGTATTTT
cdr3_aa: CAMSDGDRRETDTQYF

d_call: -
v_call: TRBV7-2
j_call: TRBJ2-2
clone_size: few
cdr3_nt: TGTGCCAGCAGCCCAAGACCGGGCACCGGGGAGCTGTTTTTT
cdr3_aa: CASSPRPGTGELFF

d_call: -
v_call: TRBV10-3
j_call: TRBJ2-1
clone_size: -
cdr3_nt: TGTGCCATCAGTGGCCGCGGCGACTACAATGAGCAGTTCTTC
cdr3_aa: CAISGRGDYNEQFF

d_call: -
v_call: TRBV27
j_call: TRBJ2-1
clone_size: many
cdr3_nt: TGTGCCAGCAGGATGCCGGGACACTTCGGGTCCAATGAGCAGTTCTTC
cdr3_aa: CASRMPGHFGSNEQFF

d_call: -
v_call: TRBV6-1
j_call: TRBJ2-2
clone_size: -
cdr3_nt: TGTGCCAGCAACTCCCATTGGGGCCGACAACTCAACACCGGGGAGCTGTTTTTT
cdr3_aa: CASNSHWGRQLNTGELFF

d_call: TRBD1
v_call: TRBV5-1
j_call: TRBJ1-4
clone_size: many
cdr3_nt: TGCGCCAGCAGCTTGGCCCCACAGGGGGCAGGTAATGAAAAACTGTTTTTT
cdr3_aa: CASSLAPQGAGNEKLFF

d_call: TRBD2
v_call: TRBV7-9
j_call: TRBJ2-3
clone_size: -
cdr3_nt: TGTGCCAGCAGCGTAACTAGCGGTGGCACAGATACGCAGTATTTT
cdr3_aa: CASSVTSGGTDTQYF

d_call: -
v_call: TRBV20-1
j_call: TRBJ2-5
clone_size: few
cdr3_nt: TGCAGTGCTGGTCGGGAGACCCAGTACTTC
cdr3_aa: CSAGRETQYF

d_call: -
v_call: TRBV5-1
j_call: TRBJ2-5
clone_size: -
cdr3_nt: TGCGCCAGCAGCTTGTTAGGGTCTCGGGAAGAGACCCAGTACTTC
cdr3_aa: CASSLLGSREETQYF

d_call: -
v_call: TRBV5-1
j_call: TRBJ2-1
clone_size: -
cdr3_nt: TGCGCCAGCAGCTTGGGTGGTGGGATGGGCCAATACAATGAGCAGTTCTTC
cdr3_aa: CASSLGGGMGQYNEQFF

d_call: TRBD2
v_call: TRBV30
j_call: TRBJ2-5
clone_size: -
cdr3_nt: TGTGCCTGGAGTGGACTAGCGTGGGGCCAAGAGACCCAGTACTTC
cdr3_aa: CAWSGLAWGQETQYF

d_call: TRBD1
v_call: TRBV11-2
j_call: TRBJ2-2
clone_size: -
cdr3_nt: TGTGCCAGCAGCTTAGGACAGGGGGCTTTTGGGCACACCGGGGAGCTGTTTTTT
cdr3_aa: CASSLGQGAFGHTGELFF

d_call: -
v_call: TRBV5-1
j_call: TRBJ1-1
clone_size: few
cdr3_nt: TGCGCCAGCAGCGAGAGGGGTGGGGACACTGAAGCTTTCTTT
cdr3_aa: CASSERGGDTEAFF

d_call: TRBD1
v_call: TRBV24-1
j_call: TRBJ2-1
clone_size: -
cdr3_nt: TGTGCCACCAGTGATCCGGGACAGGGCAACAATGAGCAGTTCTTC
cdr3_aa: CATSDPGQGNNEQFF

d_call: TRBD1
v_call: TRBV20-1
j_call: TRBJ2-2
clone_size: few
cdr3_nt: TGCAGTGCTACATTACCGGGACAGGGTAGGACCGGGGAGCTGTTTTTT
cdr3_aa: CSATLPGQGRTGELFF

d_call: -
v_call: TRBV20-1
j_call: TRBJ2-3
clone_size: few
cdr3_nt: TGCAGTGCCCCATTCGGTCCTAGCACAGATACGCAGTATTTT
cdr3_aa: CSAPFGPSTDTQYF

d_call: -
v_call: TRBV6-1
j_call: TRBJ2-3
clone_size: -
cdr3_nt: TGTGCCAGCAATAGCGGACTAAGTCCAGATACGCAGTATTTT
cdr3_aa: CASNSGLSPDTQYF

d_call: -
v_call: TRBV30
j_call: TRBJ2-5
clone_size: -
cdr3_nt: TGTGCCTGGAGTCCCGGACGGGGGGAGACCCAGTACTTC
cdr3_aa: CAWSPGRGETQYF

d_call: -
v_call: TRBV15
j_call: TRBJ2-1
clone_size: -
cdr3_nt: TGTGCCACCAGCAGTTCTAGTTCCGAGCAGTTCTTC
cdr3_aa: CATSSSSSEQFF

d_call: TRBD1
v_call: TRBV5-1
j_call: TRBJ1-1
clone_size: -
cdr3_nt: TGCGCCAGCAGCCTGTACAGGGGGGACACTGAAGCTTTCTTT
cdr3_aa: CASSLYRGDTEAFF

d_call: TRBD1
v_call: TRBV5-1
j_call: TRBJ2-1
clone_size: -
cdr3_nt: TGCGCCAGCAGCTCCACAGGGGGAAGCAATGAGCAGTTCTTC
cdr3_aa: CASSSTGGSNEQFF